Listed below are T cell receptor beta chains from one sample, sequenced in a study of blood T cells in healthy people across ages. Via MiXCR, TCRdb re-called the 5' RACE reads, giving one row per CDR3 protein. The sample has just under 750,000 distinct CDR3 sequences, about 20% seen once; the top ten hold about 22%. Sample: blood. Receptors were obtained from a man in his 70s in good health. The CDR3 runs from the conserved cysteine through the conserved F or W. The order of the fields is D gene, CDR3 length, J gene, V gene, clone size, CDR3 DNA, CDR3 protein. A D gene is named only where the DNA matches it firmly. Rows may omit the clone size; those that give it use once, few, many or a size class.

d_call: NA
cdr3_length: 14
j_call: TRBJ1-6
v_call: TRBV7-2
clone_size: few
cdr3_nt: TGTGCCAGCAGCCGGGACGGTTATAATTCACCCCTCCACTTT
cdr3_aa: CASSRDGYNSPLHF

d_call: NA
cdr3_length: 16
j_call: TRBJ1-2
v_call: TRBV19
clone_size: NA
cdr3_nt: TGTGCCAGTAGTAAGTCCCTCGGAGGCCCTACCTATGGCTACACCTTC
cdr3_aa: CASSKSLGGPTYGYTF

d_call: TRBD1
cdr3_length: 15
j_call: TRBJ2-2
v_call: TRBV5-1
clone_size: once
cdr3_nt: TGCGCCAGCAGCGAGACAGGGGAGAACACCGGGGAGCTGTTTTTT
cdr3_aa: CASSETGENTGELFF

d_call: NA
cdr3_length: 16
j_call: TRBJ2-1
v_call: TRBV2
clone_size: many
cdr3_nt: TGTGCCAGCAGTTACACCCTCTTCTCCCAGGGGTATGAGCAGTTCTTC
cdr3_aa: CASSYTLFSQGYEQFF

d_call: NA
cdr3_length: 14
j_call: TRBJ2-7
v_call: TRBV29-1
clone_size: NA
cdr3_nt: TGCAGCGTTGAATCACCAGACGGAATCTGCGAGCAGTACTTC
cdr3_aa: CSVESPDGICEQYF

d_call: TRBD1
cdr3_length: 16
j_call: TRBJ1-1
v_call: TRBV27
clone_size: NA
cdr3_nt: TGTGCCAGCAGTCTCTACCAGGGGGCGATGAACACTGAAGCTTTCTTT
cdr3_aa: CASSLYQGAMNTEAFF

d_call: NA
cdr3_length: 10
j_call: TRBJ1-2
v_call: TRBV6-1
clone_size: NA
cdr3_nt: TGTGCCAGCAGTGAAGAAGGCTACACCTTC
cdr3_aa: CASSEEGYTF

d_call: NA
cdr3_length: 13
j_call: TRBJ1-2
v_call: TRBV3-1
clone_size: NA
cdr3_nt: TGTGCCAGCAGTCCTGGGCTACGTAGTGGCTACACCTTC
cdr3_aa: CASSPGLRSGYTF

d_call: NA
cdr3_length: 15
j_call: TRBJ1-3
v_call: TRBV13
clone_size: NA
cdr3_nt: TGTGCCAGCAGCCGCATGCCGGACTCTGGAAACACCATATATTTT
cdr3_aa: CASSRMPDSGNTIYF

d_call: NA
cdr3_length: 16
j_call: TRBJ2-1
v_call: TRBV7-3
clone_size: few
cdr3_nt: TGTGCCAGCAGCGAAGACCCCTCCCCGTCCTACAATGAGCAGTTCTTC
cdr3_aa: CASSEDPSPSYNEQFF

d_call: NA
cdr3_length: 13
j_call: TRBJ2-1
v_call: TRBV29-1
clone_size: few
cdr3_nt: TGCAGCGTTGGGGTCAGACCGAACAATGAGCAGTTCTTC
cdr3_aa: CSVGVRPNNEQFF

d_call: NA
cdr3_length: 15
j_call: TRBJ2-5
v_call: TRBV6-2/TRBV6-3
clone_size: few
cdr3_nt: TGTGCCAGCTGCCCTTGGGGGCGTAACGAAGAGACCCAGTACTTC
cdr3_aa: CASCPWGRNEETQYF

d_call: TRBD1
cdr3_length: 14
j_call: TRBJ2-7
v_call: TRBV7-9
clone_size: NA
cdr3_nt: TGTGCCAGCAGGCCCGACAGGGGTCCGTACGAGCAGTACTTT
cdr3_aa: CASRPDRGPYEQYF

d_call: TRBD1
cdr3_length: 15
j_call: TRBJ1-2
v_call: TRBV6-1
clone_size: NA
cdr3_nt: TGTGCCAGCAGTGAAGTATTTAGGACAGGAGTTGGCTACACCTTC
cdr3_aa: CASSEVFRTGVGYTF

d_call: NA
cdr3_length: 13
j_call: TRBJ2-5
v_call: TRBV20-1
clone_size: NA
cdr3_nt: TGCAGTGGTGGGGAGAAGATACAAGAGACCCAGTACTTC
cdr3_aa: CSGGEKIQETQYF

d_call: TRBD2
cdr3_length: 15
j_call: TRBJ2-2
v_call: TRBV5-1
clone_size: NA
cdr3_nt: TGCGCCAGCAGCTTGGAGCGGGGCCAAACCGGGGAGCTGTTTTTT
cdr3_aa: CASSLERGQTGELFF

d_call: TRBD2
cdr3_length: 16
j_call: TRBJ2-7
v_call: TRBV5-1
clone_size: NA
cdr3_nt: TGCGCCAGCAGCCCGGGGGGAGTTGGGCCATGGTACGAGCAGTACTTC
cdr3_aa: CASSPGGVGPWYEQYF

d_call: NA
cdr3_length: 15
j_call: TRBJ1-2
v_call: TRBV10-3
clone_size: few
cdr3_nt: TGTGCCATCAGTGAGAAATTACAGGGAACCTATGGCTACACCTTC
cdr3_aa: CAISEKLQGTYGYTF

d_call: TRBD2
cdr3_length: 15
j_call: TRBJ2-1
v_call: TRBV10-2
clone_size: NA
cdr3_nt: TGCGCCAGCATCCTAGCGGGGGGGCCAGGCAATGAGCAGTTCTTC
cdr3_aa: CASILAGGPGNEQFF

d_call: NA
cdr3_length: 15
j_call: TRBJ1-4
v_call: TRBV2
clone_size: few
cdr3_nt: TGTGCCAGCAGGATGCAGGCAACAACTAATGAAAAACTGTTTTTT
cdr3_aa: CASRMQATTNEKLFF

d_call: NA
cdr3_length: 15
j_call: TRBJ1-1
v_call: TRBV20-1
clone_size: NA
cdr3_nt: TGCAGTGTGGAGTCGTACAGTATTTTTGACACTGAAGCTTTCTTT
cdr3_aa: CSVESYSIFDTEAFF

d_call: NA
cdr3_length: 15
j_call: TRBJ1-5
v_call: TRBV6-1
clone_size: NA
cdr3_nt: TGTGCCAGCAGTGCCGGCGAATTTAGCAATCAGCCCCAGCATTTT
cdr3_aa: CASSAGEFSNQPQHF

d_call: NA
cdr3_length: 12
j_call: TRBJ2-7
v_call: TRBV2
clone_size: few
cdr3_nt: TGTGCCAGCATCCGGGAATCTTACGAGCAGTACTTC
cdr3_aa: CASIRESYEQYF

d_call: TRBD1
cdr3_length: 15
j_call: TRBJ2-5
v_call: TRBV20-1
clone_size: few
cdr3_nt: TGCAGTGCTAGAGGCCCCGACAGGGTCCAAGAGACCCAGTACTTC
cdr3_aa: CSARGPDRVQETQYF

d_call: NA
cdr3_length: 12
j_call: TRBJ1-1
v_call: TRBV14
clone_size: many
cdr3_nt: TGTGCCAGCAGCCTCGGGGGGAAGGTAACTTTCTTT
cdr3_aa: CASSLGGKVTFF

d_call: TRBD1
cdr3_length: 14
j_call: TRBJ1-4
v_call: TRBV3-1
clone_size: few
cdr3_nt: TGTGCCAGCAGCCTGGGACAGGAATTTTCGCGACTGTTTTTT
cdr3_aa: CASSLGQEFSRLFF

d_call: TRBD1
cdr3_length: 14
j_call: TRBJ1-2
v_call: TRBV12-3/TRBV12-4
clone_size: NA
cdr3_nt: TGTGCCAGCAGTTGGACAGGAAGGAGCTATGGCTACACCTTC
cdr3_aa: CASSWTGRSYGYTF

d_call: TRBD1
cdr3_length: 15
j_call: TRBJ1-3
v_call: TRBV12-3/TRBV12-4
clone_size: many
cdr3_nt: TGTGCCAGCAGCCCTCAGGGACAGCTTGGAAACACCATATATTTT
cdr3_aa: CASSPQGQLGNTIYF

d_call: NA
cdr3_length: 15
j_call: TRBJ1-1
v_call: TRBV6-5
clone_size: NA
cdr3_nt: TGTGCCAGCAGTTACGAGGGCGTCATGAACACTGAAGCTTTCTTT
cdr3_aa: CASSYEGVMNTEAFF

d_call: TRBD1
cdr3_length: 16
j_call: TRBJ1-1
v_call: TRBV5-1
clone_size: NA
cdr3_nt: TGCGCCAGCAGCGCCGGGACAGGGAGGCAAGTCTTTGAAGCTTTCTTT
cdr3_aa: CASSAGTGRQVFEAFF

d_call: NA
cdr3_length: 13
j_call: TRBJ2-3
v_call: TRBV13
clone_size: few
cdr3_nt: TGTGTCAGCAGTTGGGGGGGCACAGATACGCAGTATTTT
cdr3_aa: CVSSWGGTDTQYF

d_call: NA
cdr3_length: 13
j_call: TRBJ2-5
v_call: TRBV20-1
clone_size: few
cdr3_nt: TGCAGTGCCATTAGGCCGGACCAAGAGACCCAGTACTTC
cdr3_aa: CSAIRPDQETQYF

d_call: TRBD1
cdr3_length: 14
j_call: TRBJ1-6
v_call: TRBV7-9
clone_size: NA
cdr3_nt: TGTGCCAGCAGCCTGGACAGGGAAGGCTCACCCCTCCACTTT
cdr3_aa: CASSLDREGSPLHF

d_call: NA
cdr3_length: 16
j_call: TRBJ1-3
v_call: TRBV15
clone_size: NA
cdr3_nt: TGTGCCACCAGCAGAGCTTACCCCATCTCTGGAAACACCATATATTTT
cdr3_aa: CATSRAYPISGNTIYF

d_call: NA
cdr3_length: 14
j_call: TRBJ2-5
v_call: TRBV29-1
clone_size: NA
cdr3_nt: TGCAGCGTCGGAGGGGGACACGGAAGCGAGACCCAGTACTTC
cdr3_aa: CSVGGGHGSETQYF

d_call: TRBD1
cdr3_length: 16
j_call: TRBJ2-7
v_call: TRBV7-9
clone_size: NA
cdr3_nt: TGTGCCAGCAGCCCATCCCCGGGACAGGGGACCTACGAGCAGTACTTC
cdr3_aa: CASSPSPGQGTYEQYF

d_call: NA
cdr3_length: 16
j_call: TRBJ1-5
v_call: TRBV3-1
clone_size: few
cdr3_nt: TGTGCCAGCAGCCAAGACAGGGGTGAAGGCAATCAGCCCCAGCATTTT
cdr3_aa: CASSQDRGEGNQPQHF

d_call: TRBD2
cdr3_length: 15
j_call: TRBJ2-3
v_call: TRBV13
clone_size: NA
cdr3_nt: TGTGCCAGCAGCGGCTCGGGACTAGCGAAAGATACGCAGTATTTT
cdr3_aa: CASSGSGLAKDTQYF

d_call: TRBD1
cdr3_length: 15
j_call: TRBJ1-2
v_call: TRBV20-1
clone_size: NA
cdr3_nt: TGCAGTGCTAGAGATTGGACAGGAGCTAACTATGGCTACACCTTC
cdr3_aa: CSARDWTGANYGYTF

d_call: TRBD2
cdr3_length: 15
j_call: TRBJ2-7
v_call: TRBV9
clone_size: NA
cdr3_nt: TGTGCCAGTAGCGTAGAAGCGGGGGAGACCTACGAGCAGTACTTC
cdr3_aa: CASSVEAGETYEQYF

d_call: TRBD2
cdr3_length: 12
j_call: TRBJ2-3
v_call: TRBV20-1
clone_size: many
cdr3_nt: TGCAGTGGGCGGGAGAGCACAGATACGCAGTATTTT
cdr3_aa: CSGRESTDTQYF

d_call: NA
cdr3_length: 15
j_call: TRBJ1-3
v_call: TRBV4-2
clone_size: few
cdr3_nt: TGTGCCGGCAGCCAAGACAGTTACTCTGGAAACACCATATATTTT
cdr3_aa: CAGSQDSYSGNTIYF

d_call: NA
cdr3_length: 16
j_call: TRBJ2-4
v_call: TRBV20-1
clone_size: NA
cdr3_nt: TGCAGTGCTAGAGATCTAGCAGCTCTAGCCAAAAACATTCAGTACTTC
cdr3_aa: CSARDLAALAKNIQYF

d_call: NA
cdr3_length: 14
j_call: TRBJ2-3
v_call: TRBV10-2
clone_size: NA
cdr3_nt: TGCGCCAGCACCGGACGCACTAGCACAGATACGCAGTATTTT
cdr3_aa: CASTGRTSTDTQYF

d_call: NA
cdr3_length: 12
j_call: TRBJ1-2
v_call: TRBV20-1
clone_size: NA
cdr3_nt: TGCAGTGCTAGTATCGGGGCACGGGGCTACACCTTC
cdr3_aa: CSASIGARGYTF

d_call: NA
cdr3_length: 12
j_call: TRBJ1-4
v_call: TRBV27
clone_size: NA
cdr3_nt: TGTGCCAGTCACGCGGGCGATGAAAAACTGTTTTTT
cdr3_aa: CASHAGDEKLFF

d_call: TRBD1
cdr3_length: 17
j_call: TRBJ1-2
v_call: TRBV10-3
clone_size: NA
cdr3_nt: TGTGCCATCAGTGGGCCGGGACAGGGGATAGCTAACTATGGCTACACCTTC
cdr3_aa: CAISGPGQGIANYGYTF